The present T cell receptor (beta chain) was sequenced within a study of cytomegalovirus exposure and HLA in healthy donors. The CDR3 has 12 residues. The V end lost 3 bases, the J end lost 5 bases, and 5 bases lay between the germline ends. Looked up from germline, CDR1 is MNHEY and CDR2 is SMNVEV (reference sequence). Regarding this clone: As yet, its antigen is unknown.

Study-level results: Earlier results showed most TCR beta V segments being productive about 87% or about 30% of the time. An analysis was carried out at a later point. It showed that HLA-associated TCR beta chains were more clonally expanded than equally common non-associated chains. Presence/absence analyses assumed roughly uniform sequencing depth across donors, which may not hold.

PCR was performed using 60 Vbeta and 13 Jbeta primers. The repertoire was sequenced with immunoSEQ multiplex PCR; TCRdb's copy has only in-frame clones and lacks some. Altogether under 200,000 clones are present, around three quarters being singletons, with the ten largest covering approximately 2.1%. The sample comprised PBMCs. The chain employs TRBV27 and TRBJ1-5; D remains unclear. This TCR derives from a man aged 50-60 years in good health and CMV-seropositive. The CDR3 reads CASSFYDQPQHF. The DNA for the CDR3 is TGTGCCAGCAGTTTCTATGATCAGCCCCAGCATTTT.